This entry lists 16 T cell receptor beta chains sequenced from one sample in a study of PD-1 blockade in classical Hodgkin lymphoma. Documented time point: cycle 4 day 1 (C4D1), after around six weeks of nivolumab. After autologous stem cell transplantation all patients relapsed, and prior brentuximab vedotin exposure differed between cohorts. By magnetic negative selection, CD4+ T cells were purified from thawed PBMCs. The assay was immunoSEQ multiplex PCR, and TCRdb's table has in-frame clones only and misses some. The repertoire holds some 23,000 clones, 75% to 90% seen once, with around 3% in the top ten. The starting material was CD4+ T cells from blood, obtained before the fourth cycle of nivolumab. The receptors were sampled from a human donor with classical Hodgkin lymphoma.

The rearrangement uses TRBV29-1 and TRBJ2-7; maybe TRBD2 (6 bases). The CDR3 loop spans 13 amino acids. CDR1 SQVTM and CDR2 ANQGSEA come from the germline V gene. Deletions cut 7 bases from V and 3 bases from J, with 16 bases between. CDR3 amino acids: CSGQAQGGYEQYF. In DNA, the CDR3 is TGCAGCGGCCAAGCCCAGGGAGGCTACGAGCAGTACTTC.

The chain combines TRBV6-6 with TRBJ2-3; D call uncertain. Trimming pared 4 bases from V and 9 bases from J, leaving 23 bases between. Per the germline V gene, CDR1 is MNHNY and CDR2 is SVGAGI (reference sequence). The CDR3 is 16 amino acids. CDR3 nucleotide sequence: TGTGCCAGCAGTTCGTACCATGGGCCGGTTATTAACACGCAGTATTTT. It specifies CASSSYHGPVINTQYF.

The chain combines TRBV6-5 with TRBJ2-5, with TRBD1 identical over 7 bases. The DNA end lines up better with TRBJ2-7; the J call may be wrong. The CDR3 contains 15 residues. Germline CDR1 is MNHEY and CDR2 is SVGAGI. In nucleotides, the CDR3 is TGTGCCAGCAGTTCGACAGGGCACCCCTCCTACGAGCAGTACTTC. The encoded protein is CASSSTGHPSYEQYF.

This rearrangement joins TRBV9 to TRBJ1-4, with 7 positions matching TRBD1. The CDR3 has 14 amino acids. Trimming cost V 1 base and J 8 bases; bases outside gene matches: 5. The germline gives CDR1 SGDLS, CDR2 YYNGEE. CDR3 protein: CASSVFRDSEKLFF. The CDR3 nucleotides read TGTGCCAGCAGCGTATTCCGGGACAGCGAAAAACTGTTTTTT.

CDR3 in amino acids: CASRGNVGNTEAFF. The CDR3, as DNA: TGTGCCAGCAGGGGGAATGTGGGAAACACTGAAGCTTTCTTT. J is TRBJ1-1 and V is TRBV7-8; D is unclear. V was pared by 6 bases and J by 2 bases, with 13 bases between. CDR3 length: 14 amino acids. The V gene's germline CDR1 is SGHVS and CDR2 FQNEAQ.

The rearrangement links TRBV7-2 to TRBJ1-6, with D maybe TRBD1 (5 bases). There are 16 residues in the CDR3. V was pared by 3 bases and J by 7 bases, with 16 bases between. Germline CDR1 SGHTA, CDR2 FQGNSA. Here the CDR3 DNA reads TGTGCCAGCAGCTTTGGAGGGTTTGGGGGAAATTCACCCCTCCACTTT. This codes for CASSFGGFGGNSPLHF.

This sequence joins TRBV5-5 and TRBJ2-7; D perhaps matches TRBD1 (6 bases). Per germline, CDR1 SGHKS and CDR2 YYEKEE (reference sequence). CDR3 length equals 12 residues. V lost 4 bases and J lost 6, with 11 bases in between. For the CDR3, the DNA is TGTGCCAGCAGCCCGCAGGGGCGCGAGCAGTACTTC. Residues: CASSPQGREQYF.

The chain joins TRBV5-1 to TRBJ2-5; TRBD2 matches 7 bases. The germline CDR1 and CDR2 sequences are SGHRS and YFSETQ. The CDR3 has 16 residues. V lost 0 bases, J lost 2 bases, and 7 bases stayed unmatched. CDR3 loop: CASSLEGLVLQETQYF. CDR3 DNA: TGCGCCAGCAGCTTGGAAGGACTAGTCCTTCAAGAGACCCAGTACTTC.

V usage is TRBV5-4 and J usage is TRBJ1-6, with 7 bases lining up with TRBD1. Germline loops: CDR1 SGHNT, CDR2 YYREEE (reference sequence). The V segment lost 0 bases and the J segment 10 bases; nucleotides outside the gene matches: 10. This CDR3 spans 16 amino acids. Here the CDR3 reads CASSLERGGSGSPLHF. In nucleotides, the CDR3 is TGTGCCAGCAGCTTGGAAAGAGGGGGCTCAGGATCACCCCTCCACTTT.

This chain connects TRBV5-1 to TRBJ2-3; TRBD2 agrees at 9 bases. J gave up 3 bases and V 4 bases, and 9 bases lay outside the gene matches. The germline gives CDR1 SGHRS, CDR2 YFSETQ. The CDR3 sequence is 16 residues long. Here the CDR3 reads CASSAAAGLATDTQYF. In nucleotides, the CDR3 is TGCGCCAGCAGCGCGGCCGCGGGACTAGCAACAGATACGCAGTATTTT. Combining the CDR3 with reference TRBV5-1 and TRBJ2-3 gives the whole variable domain KAGVTQTPRYLIKTRGQQVTLSCSPISGHRSVSWYQQTPGQGLQFLFEYFSETQRNKGNFPGRFSGRQFSNSRSEMNVSTLELGDSALYLCASSAAAGLATDTQYFGPGTRLTVL.

CDR3 loop: CASTEGEYYTF. Here the CDR3 DNA reads TGTGCCAGCACAGAAGGCGAGTACTACACCTTC. The chain joins TRBV6-5 to TRBJ1-2; unclear D gene. Trimming left V 7 bases short and J 10 bases short, with 13 bases between. CDR3 length equals 11 residues. Germline CDR1 is MNHEY and CDR2 is SVGAGI.

This sequence joins TRBV29-1 and TRBJ1-1; TRBD1 agrees at 8 bases. V lost 2 bases and J lost 4; bases outside the gene matches: 6. CDR3 length: 14 residues. Germline V CDR1 and CDR2: SQVTM, ANQGSEA. As DNA, the CDR3 is TGCAGCGTTGAACCACGGGACAGGTCCACTGAAGCTTTCTTT. Its protein product is CSVEPRDRSTEAFF.

The genes are TRBV19 and TRBJ2-6; the D is unclear. The V end lost 3 bases, the J end lost 0 bases, and 6 bases lay between the germline ends. Germline CDR1 reads LNHDA; CDR2 reads SQIVND (reference sequence). The CDR3 extends over 15 amino acids. CDR3 sequence: CASSIQHSGANVLTF. The CDR3 coding sequence is TGTGCCAGTAGTATTCAACACTCTGGGGCCAACGTCCTGACTTTC. The whole variable domain, remainder taken from reference TRBV19 and TRBJ2-6, is DGGITQSPKYLFRKEGQNVTLSCEQNLNHDAMYWYRQDPGQGLRLIYYSQIVNDFQKGDIAEGYSVSREKKESFPLTVTSAQKNPTAFYLCASSIQHSGANVLTFGAGSRLTVL.

The DNA for the CDR3 is TGTGCCAGCAGCGTAGTGTGGGGGGCCAACGAGCAGTACTTC. Translating gives CASSVVWGANEQYF. V and J are TRBV9 and TRBJ2-7, with D perhaps assigned TRBD1 or TRBD2 (6 bases each). Germline CDR1 and CDR2: SGDLS and YYNGEE. The CDR3 has 14 amino acids. V dropped 0 bases and J dropped 5 bases, with 12 bases sitting between them.

This chain connects TRBV21-1 to TRBJ2-3; the D call of TRBD2 is as the table states it, not checked on the DNA. TRBV21-1 is flagged as a pseudogene. This CDR3 region has 18 residues. The CDR3 nucleotides are TGTGCCAGCAGCAAAGATACTAGCGGGGGTTTTAGCACAGATACGCAGTATTTT. Translation: CASSKDTSGGFSTDTQYF.

This sequence joins TRBV5-3 and TRBJ1-2, with TRBD1 identical over 7 bases. TRBV5-3 is labeled an ORF, and its function is uncertain. Trimming cost V 3 bases and J 6 bases; bases outside gene matches: 17. The CDR3 is 17 amino acids. Written as DNA, the CDR3 is TGTGCCAGAAGCTGTGTTGGGCCAGGGGGTACGCCAAATGGCTACACCTTC. Protein sequence: CARSCVGPGGTPNGYTF.